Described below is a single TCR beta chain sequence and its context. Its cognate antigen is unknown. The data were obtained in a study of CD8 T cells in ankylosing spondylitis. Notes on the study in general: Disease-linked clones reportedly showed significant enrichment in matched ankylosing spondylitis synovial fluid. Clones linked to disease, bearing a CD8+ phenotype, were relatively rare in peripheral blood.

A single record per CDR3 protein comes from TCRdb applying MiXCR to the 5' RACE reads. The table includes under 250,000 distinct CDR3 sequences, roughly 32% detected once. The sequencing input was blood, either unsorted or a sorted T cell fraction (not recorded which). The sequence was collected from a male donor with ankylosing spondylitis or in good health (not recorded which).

The CDR3 DNA follows: TGTGCCAGCAGTCACGGACAAGAGACCCAGTACTTC. This translates into CASSHGQETQYF. The chain employs TRBV7-9 and TRBJ2-5, with D hard to call. From germline, CDR1 is SEHNR and CDR2 FQNEAQ (reference sequence). Trimming cost V 6 bases and J 2 bases, with 7 bases left between them. CDR3 length equals 12 residues.